This T cell receptor beta chain was sequenced for a study of blood T cell repertoires in COVID-19. Study information: Both acute and convalescent COVID-19 samples were obtained from the United States, Italy and Spain. T cells, B-cell-depleted T cells, or PBMCs supplied cDNA or gDNA.

This clone appeared once. Under the authors' procedure: Using reference gene primer amplification, nucleated cell counts were estimated. Using immunoSEQ multiplex PCR, the repertoire was profiled, and TCRdb retains in-frame clones only, with some absent. From that table come the V and J calls and clone size; the DNA was used to work out D and trimming. The sample contains about 82,000 clones, about four fifths of which appear only once. Sample: peripheral blood. This receptor was obtained from a woman aged 40 to 50 with active or convalescent COVID-19.

The CDR3 DNA is TGTGCCAGCAGCCCAGGGTTGGCGGGAGACGTGAATGAGCAGTTCTTC. This gives the protein CASSPGLAGDVNEQFF. The J gene is TRBJ2-1, the V gene TRBV5-5; 7 positions agree with TRBD2. CDR3 size: 16 residues. The V segment lost 4 bases and the J segment 7 bases; nucleotides outside the gene matches: 14. Germline V gene data show CDR1 as SGHKS and CDR2 as YYEKEE (reference sequence).